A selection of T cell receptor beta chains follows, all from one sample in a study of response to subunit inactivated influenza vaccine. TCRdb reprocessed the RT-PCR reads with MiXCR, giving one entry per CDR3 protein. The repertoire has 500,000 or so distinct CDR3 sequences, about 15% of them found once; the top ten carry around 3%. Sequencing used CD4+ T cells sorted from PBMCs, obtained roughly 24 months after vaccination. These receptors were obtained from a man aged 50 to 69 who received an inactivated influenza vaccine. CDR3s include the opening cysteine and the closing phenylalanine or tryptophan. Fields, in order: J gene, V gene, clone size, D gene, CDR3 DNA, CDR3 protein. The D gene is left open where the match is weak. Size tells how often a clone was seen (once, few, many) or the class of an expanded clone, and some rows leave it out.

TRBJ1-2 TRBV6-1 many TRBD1 TGTGCCAGCAGAGCCGGGACAGGATATGGCTACACCTTC CASRAGTGYGYTF
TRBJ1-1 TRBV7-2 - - TGTGCCAGCAGCACGATGGGGGCCGACACTGAAGCTTTCTTT CASSTMGADTEAFF
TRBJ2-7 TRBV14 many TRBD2 TGTGCCAGCAGCCCCGTGGGACTAGCGAATTCCTACGAGCAGTACTTC CASSPVGLANSYEQYF
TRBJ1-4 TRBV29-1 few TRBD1 TGCAGCGTTGATCAGGGGGCGAAACTGTTTTTT CSVDQGAKLFF
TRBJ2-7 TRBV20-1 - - TGCAGTGCTAGAGACGGGACACCTTACGAGCAGTACTTC CSARDGTPYEQYF
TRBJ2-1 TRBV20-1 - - TGCAGTGCTAGAATAATTAATGAGCAGTTCTTC CSARIINEQFF
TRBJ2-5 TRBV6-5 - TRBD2 TGTGCCAGCAGTTACTCGACTAGCGGGGGGGCCGTAAGAGAGACCCAGTACTTC CASSYSTSGGAVRETQYF
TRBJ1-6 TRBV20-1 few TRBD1 TGCAGTGCCCCCAGACAGGGGAATAATTCACCCCTCCACTTT CSAPRQGNNSPLHF
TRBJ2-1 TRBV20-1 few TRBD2 TGCAGTGCTAGAGATCGGGTTCTAGCGGGACGCTCCTACAATGAGCAGTTCTTC CSARDRVLAGRSYNEQFF
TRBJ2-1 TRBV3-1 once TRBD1 TGTGCCAGCGCCCCAGGGGGACATAGGAATGAGCAGTTCTTC CASAPGGHRNEQFF
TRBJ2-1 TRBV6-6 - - TGTGCCAGCAGTTTTAGATATGAGCAGTTCTTC CASSFRYEQFF
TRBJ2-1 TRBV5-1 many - TGCGCCAGCAGCTCGGCAAAGGCCTCCTACAATGAGCAGTTCTTC CASSSAKASYNEQFF
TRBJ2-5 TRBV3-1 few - TGTGCCAGCAGCAAAAGGGGGCAAGAGACCCAGTACTTC CASSKRGQETQYF
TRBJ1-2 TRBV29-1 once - TGCAGCGTGGGGGGACGGTCTAACTATGGCTACACCTTC CSVGGRSNYGYTF
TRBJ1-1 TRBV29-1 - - TGCAGCGTCTCTCAGGGTACGAACACTGAAGCTTTCTTT CSVSQGTNTEAFF
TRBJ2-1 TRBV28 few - TGTGCCAGCGGTAAGGGGCAGTTCTTC CASGKGQFF
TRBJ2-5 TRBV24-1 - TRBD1 TGTGCCACCAGTGCTTTTACAGGGGCGCGGGAGACCCAGTACTTC CATSAFTGARETQYF
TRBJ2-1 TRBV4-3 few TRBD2 TGCGCCAGCAGCCTTTCCGGGACTAGCGGGGGCTGGGGGCAGTTCTTC CASSLSGTSGGWGQFF
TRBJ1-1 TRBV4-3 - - TGCGCCAGCAGCCTGCCCGGAGGGGAGGCTGAAGCTTTCTTT CASSLPGGEAEAFF
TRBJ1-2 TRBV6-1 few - TGTGCCAGCAGTCCAACGCGGGCGCATGGCTACACCTTC CASSPTRAHGYTF
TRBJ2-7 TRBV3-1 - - TGTGCCAGCAGCCATAGGGTAAACTACGAGCAGTACTTC CASSHRVNYEQYF
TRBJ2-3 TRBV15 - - TGTGCCACCAGCAGAGGAGGAGGGGGAATAGATACGCAGTATTTT CATSRGGGGIDTQYF
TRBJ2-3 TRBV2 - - TGTGCCAGCATTGGACTGGTTCCTAGCACAGATACGCAGTATTTT CASIGLVPSTDTQYF
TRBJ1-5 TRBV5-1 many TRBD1 TGCGCCAGCAGCTTGGGGACAGGGCATCAGCCCCAGCATTTT CASSLGTGHQPQHF
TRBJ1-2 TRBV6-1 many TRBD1 TGTGCCAGCAGCCCCACGGTGCTGGGGACAGGCTACTTCTATGGCTACACCTTC CASSPTVLGTGYFYGYTF
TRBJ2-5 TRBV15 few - TGTGCCACCAGCAGAGATCCCCAAGGAGAGACCCAGTACTTC CATSRDPQGETQYF
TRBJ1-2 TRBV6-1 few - TGTGCCAGCAGTGTAATGACCGGGTATGGCTACACCTTC CASSVMTGYGYTF
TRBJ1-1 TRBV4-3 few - TGCGCCAGCAGCCAAGATACGGATACTGAAGCTTTCTTT CASSQDTDTEAFF
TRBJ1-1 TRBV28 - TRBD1 TGTGCCAGCACCGGACAGGGGAGGATTGAAGCTTTCTTT CASTGQGRIEAFF
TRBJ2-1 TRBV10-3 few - TGTGCCATCAGTGATCAACCCGACTACAATGAGCAGTTCTTC CAISDQPDYNEQFF
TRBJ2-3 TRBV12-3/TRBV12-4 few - TGTGCCAGCAGTTTAGCGGGGGGGCAGGCAGATACGCAGTATTTT CASSLAGGQADTQYF
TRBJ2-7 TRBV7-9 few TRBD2 TGTGCCAGCAGAGCGGGAGGGAGCTCCTACGAGCAGTACTTC CASRAGGSSYEQYF
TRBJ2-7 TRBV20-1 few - TGCAGTGCTAGAGATGTCGACGAGCAGTACTTC CSARDVDEQYF
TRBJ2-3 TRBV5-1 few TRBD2 TGCGCCAGCAGGACTAGCGGGAACACAGATACGCAGTATTTT CASRTSGNTDTQYF
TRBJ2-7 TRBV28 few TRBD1 TGTGCCAGCAGTTTATCCGGGACAGGGTACTCCTACGAGCAGTACTTC CASSLSGTGYSYEQYF
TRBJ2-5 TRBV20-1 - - TGCAGTGCTAGTTACAGGGAAGAGACCCAGTACTTC CSASYREETQYF
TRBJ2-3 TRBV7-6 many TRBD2 TGTGCCAGCAGCTTAGGGCCGACTAGCGGGGGCACAGATACGCAGTATTTT CASSLGPTSGGTDTQYF
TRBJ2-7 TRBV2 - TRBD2 TGTGCCAGCAGTGTCGCAAGGTCGGGAGGCTACGAGCAGTACTTC CASSVARSGGYEQYF
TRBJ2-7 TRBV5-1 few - TGCGCCACGGCCGTTCTCGCAGATTCCTACGAGCAGTACTTC CATAVLADSYEQYF
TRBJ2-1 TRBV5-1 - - TGCGCCAGCAGCCCACTCACGGGATTGAATGAGCAGTTCTTC CASSPLTGLNEQFF
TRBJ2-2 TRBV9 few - TGTGCCAGCAGCGTAGACGGCCGGGGGCGGGAGCTGTTTTTT CASSVDGRGRELFF
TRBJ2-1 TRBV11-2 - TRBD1 TGTGCCAGCAGCCCAAGACAGGGCAATGAGCAGTTCTTC CASSPRQGNEQFF
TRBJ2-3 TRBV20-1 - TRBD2 TGCAGTGCTAGAGATCCGGGGGGAATAAATACGCAGTATTTT CSARDPGGINTQYF
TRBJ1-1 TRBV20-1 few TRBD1 TGCAGTGCTAGAGATATGACAGGGACTAACCAGGCTTTCTTT CSARDMTGTNQAFF
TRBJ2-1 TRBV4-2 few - TGTGCCAGCAGCCAAGCTCAGGGGATCGGTGAGCAGTTCTTC CASSQAQGIGEQFF
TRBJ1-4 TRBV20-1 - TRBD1 TGCAGTGCTAGAGCAGGGGGCATTCACGAAAAACTGTTTTTT CSARAGGIHEKLFF
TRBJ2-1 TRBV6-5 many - TGTGCCAGCAGTTATGAAATTAGCTCCTACAATGAGCAGTTCTTC CASSYEISSYNEQFF
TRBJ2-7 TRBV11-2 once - TGTGCCAGCAGCTTAGTTCGCAACCCACGCGAGCAGTACTTC CASSLVRNPREQYF